The 6 T cell receptor beta chains presented below share a single source sample, sequenced in a study of post-analysis software for immune sequencing data. Study-level results: TRBV5-6, TRBV5-1 and TRBV20-1 belonged to a set of about five TRBV segments that were more frequent in patients than controls.

Their target antigens are unknown. Unique molecular identifiers were built into the TCR beta cDNA libraries. A single record per CDR3 protein comes from TCRdb applying MiXCR to the PCR reads. There are about 800,000 distinct CDR3 sequences in the sample; 25% to 30% occur only once, and 0.5% to 0.6% lies in the top ten. Sequencing was done on a sample of blood. These receptors all stem from a girl aged 5-17 years with multiple sclerosis.

The chain recombines TRBV7-6 with TRBJ2-7; 11 nucleotides match TRBD1. Germline assignment: CDR1 SGHVS and CDR2 FNYEAQ. Trimming removed 0 bases from V and 5 bases from J; junction bases left unmatched: 6. CDR3 length equals 16 residues. CDR3 protein: CASSLAGQGALDEQYF. CDR3 DNA sequence: TGTGCCAGCAGCTTAGCAGGACAGGGGGCGCTGGACGAGCAGTACTTC.

This chain uses TRBV15 with TRBJ2-5; D perhaps matches TRBD2 (6 bases). The last part of the DNA fits TRBJ2-7 better; the J call may be wrong. This CDR3 region has 13 residues. Germline values: CDR1 LNHNV, CDR2 YYDKDF (reference sequence). CDR3 loop: CATSRDGLYEQYF. CDR3 DNA sequence: TGTGCCACCAGCCGGGACGGACTATACGAGCAGTACTTC.

V is TRBV7-2 and J is TRBJ2-6, with D perhaps TRBD1 (5 bases). Germline loops: CDR1 SGHTA, CDR2 FQGNSA. V was trimmed by 1 base and J by 0 bases, leaving 13 bases between them. The CDR3 runs 18 residues. The CDR3 protein is CASSLVGFQGSGANVLTF. CDR3 DNA sequence: TGTGCCAGCAGCTTAGTCGGTTTCCAGGGCTCTGGGGCCAACGTCCTGACTTTC.

This clonotype turned up a few times. The chain uses TRBV6-5 and TRBJ1-1; the match to TRBD1 covers 7 bases. V dropped 0 bases and J dropped 7; count of bases not matched to a gene: 2. Germline assignment: CDR1 MNHEY and CDR2 SVGAGI. This CDR3 comprises 13 residues. CDR3: CASSYSWDSEAFF. CDR3 in DNA: TGTGCCAGCAGTTACTCGTGGGACAGTGAAGCTTTCTTT.

This chain joins TRBV6-5 and TRBJ1-1; weak D call: TRBD1 (5 bases). The length of the CDR3 is 12 residues. Germline-derived CDR1 and CDR2 are MNHEY and SVGAGI. Deletions cut 7 bases from V and 7 bases from J, with 13 bases between. The CDR3 bases are TGTGCCAGCACCTCAGGGACTAATGAAGCTTTCTTT. Protein product: CASTSGTNEAFF.

V gene TRBV27 combines with J gene TRBJ2-7, with a possible D match to TRBD1 (6 bases). The germline V gene encodes CDR1 MNHEY and CDR2 SMNVEV (reference sequence). V was cut by 8 bases and J by 2 bases, with 10 bases left in between. The CDR3 is 12 residues long. Here the CDR3 reads CASATGPYEQYF. The CDR3 nucleotides read TGTGCCAGCGCTACAGGGCCCTACGAGCAGTACTTC.